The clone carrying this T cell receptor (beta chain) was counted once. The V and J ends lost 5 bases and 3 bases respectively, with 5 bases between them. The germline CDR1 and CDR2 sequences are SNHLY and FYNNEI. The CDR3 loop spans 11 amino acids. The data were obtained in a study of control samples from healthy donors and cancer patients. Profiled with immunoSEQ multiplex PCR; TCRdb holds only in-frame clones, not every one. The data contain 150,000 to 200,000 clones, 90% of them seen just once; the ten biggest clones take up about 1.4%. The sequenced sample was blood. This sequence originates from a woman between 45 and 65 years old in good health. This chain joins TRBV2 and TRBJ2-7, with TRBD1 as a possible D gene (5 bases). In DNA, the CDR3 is TGTGCCAGCAGTACAGGCTACGAGCAGTACTTC. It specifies CASSTGYEQYF.